The T cell receptor (beta chain) described here comes from a study of T cell repertoires in cytomegalovirus infection. On this clonotype: The antigen is undetermined.

TCRdb called the reads again in MiXCR, with one record for every CDR3 protein. The table lists hundreds of thousands of distinct CDR3 sequences, roughly 29% of them singletons. The V gene end was trimmed by 1 base and the J gene end by 3 bases; junction bases not matched to a gene: 6. Looked up from germline, CDR1 is SGHTA and CDR2 is FQGNSA. The CDR3 totals 16 residues. This clonotype originated in a human donor in good health (CMV status not recorded). Some clones in this sample may be carry-over from other donors' samples. The sample here was cultured PBMCs, taken from culture after CMV antigen stimulation. The J gene is TRBJ2-1, the V gene TRBV7-2, with 7 nucleotides matching TRBD2. CDR3 protein: CASSLVWGGSYNEQFF. CDR3 DNA sequence: TGTGCCAGCAGCTTAGTCTGGGGGGGGAGCTACAATGAGCAGTTCTTC.